The present entry profiles one T cell receptor beta chain with its context. The record originates from a study of blood T cell repertoires in COVID-19. Study details: The cDNA or gDNA used as material had been derived from T cells, B-cell-depleted T cells, or PBMCs.

Researchers sorted participants into cohorts using their self-reported clinical history. Participants in the exposed group had met a COVID-19 case in the 2 weeks before joining the study. Assay: immunoSEQ multiplex PCR; the TCRdb copy retains only in-frame clones and omits some. The profile shows around 340,000 clones, around nine tenths of them singletons. The CDR3 runs to 17 residues. Per germline, CDR1 LNHDA and CDR2 SQIVND (reference sequence). The J segment lost 2 bases and the V segment lost 4 bases, leaving 11 bases of the junction unmatched. The genes are TRBV19 and TRBJ1-5; 7 bases map to TRBD1. This receptor was identified in a woman aged 25 to 39 who had been exposed to COVID-19. The specimen was PBMCs or T cells enriched from blood (not recorded which). CDR3: CASSSPTGFGGNQPQHF. CDR3 coding DNA: TGTGCCAGTAGTAGCCCGACAGGGTTCGGAGGCAATCAGCCCCAGCATTTT.